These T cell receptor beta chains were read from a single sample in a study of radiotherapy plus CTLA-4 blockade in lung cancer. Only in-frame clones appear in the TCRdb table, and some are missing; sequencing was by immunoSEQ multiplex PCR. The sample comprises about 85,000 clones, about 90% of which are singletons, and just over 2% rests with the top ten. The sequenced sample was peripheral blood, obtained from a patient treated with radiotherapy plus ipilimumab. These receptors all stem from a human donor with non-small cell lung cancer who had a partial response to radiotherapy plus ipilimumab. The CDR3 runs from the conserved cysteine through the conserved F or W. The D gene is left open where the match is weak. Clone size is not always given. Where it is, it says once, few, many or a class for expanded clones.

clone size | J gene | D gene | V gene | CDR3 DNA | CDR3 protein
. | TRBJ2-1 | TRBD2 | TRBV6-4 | TGTGCCAGCAGTGACGCTAGCGGGAGAAAGTTCTTC | CASSDASGRKFF
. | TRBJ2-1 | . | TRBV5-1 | TGCGCCAGCAGCTTGCCGAGGAGCTCCTACAATGAGCAGTTCTTC | CASSLPRSSYNEQFF
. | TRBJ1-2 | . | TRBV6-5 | TGTGCCAGCAGGAGGGAGCGGGACTATGGCTACACCTTC | CASRRERDYGYTF
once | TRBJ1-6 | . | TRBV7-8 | TGTGCCAGCAGTGGCAGTCAGTCCTCACCCCTCCACTTT | CASSGSQSSPLHF
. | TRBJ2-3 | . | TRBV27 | TGTGCCAGCCTCCCGCAGGGGAGCACAGATACGCAGTATTTT | CASLPQGSTDTQYF
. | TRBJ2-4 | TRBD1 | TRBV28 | TGTGCCAGCAGTTCCGGGACAGGGGGCTTGGTAGCCAAAAACATTCAGTACTTC | CASSSGTGGLVAKNIQYF
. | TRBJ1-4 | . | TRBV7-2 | TGTGCCAGCAGGAGTAATGAAAAACTGTTTTTT | CASRSNEKLFF
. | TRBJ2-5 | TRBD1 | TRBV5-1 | TGCGCCAGCAGCTCGGGCAGGGGGTACCAAGAGACCCAGTACTTC | CASSSGRGYQETQYF
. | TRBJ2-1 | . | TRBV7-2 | TGTGCCAGCAGCTTGGAAGACAGTAACTCCTACAATGAGCAGTTCTTC | CASSLEDSNSYNEQFF
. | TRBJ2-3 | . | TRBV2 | TGTGCCAGCAGTGATGCGCGGGCCAGTAGCACAGATACGCAGTATTTT | CASSDARASSTDTQYF
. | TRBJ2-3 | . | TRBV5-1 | TGCGCCAGCAGCCACACAGAGACCACAGATACGCAGTATTTT | CASSHTETTDTQYF
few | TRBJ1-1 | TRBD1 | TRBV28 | TGTGCCAGCAGCCTAAGCCCCTGGACAGGGAATGAGAACACTGAAGCTTTCTTT | CASSLSPWTGNENTEAFF
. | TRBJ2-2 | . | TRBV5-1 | TGCGCCAGCAGCTTAGGACAGATCTCCACCGGGGAGCTGTTTTTT | CASSLGQISTGELFF
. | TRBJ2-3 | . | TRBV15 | TGTGCCACCAGCACTCGTAACACAGGGTATCCAGATACGCAGTATTTT | CATSTRNTGYPDTQYF
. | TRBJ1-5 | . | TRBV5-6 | TGTGCCAGCAGCTTATATCAGGGCTGGGGCAATCAGCCCCAGCATTTT | CASSLYQGWGNQPQHF
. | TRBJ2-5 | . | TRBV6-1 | TGTGCCAGCAGTAAACAGGGAAAAGAGACCCAGTACTTC | CASSKQGKETQYF
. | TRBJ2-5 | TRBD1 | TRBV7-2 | TGTGCCAGCAGCTTAGGGGACAGGGACCAAGAGACCCAGTACTTC | CASSLGDRDQETQYF
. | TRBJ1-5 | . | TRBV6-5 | TGTGCCAGCAGTAGACAGCAATCCCAGCCCCAGCATTTT | CASSRQQSQPQHF
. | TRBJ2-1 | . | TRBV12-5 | TGTGCTAGTGGGCGAAGACTAGATGACAATGAGCAGTTCTTC | CASGRRLDDNEQFF
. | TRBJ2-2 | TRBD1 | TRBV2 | TGTGCCAGCAGTCAACAGGGGGCTACTAGTGCCGGGGAGCTGTTTTTT | CASSQQGATSAGELFF
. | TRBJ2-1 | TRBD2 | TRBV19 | TGTGCCAGTACCAGAGGACTAGCGGCGCCCAATGAGCAGTTCTTC | CASTRGLAAPNEQFF
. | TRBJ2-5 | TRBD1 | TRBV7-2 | TGTGCCAGCAGCTCGGGACAGGGGGCGAAGACCCAGTACTTC | CASSSGQGAKTQYF
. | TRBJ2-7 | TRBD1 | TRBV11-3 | TGTGCCAGCAGCTCAGGAGTGCAGGGGGCCGAGCAGTACTTC | CASSSGVQGAEQYF
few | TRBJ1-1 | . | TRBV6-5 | TGTGCCAGCAGTTACAGAGTGAACACTGAAGCTTTCTTT | CASSYRVNTEAFF
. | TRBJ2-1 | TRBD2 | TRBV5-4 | TGTGCCAGCAGCTTGACTAGCGGAAATGAGCAGTTCTTC | CASSLTSGNEQFF
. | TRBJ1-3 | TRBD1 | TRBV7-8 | TGTGCCAGCAGCCCCCTGACAGGGCGTAAGGGTGGAAACACCATATATTTT | CASSPLTGRKGGNTIYF
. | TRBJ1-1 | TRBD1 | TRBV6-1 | TGTGCCAGCAGGGGACAGGGCAAAAACACTGAAGCTTTCTTT | CASRGQGKNTEAFF
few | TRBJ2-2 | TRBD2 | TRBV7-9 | TGTGCCAGCAGCTTCGGGGGGAGTACCGGGGAGCTGTTTTTT | CASSFGGSTGELFF
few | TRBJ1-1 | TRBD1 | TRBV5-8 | TGTGCCAGCAGCCCGGGACAGGACTTCCCTGAAGCTTTCTTT | CASSPGQDFPEAFF
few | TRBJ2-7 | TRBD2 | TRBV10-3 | TGTGCCATCAGTGGGGCTAGCGGGAGGGCCAACGAGCAGTACTTC | CAISGASGRANEQYF
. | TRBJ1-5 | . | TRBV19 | . | CASSVLGGQISNQPQHF
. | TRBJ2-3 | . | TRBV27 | TGTGCCAGCAGGTCCAATCTGGGGAGTACGCAGTATTTT | CASRSNLGSTQYF
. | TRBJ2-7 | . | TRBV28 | TGTGCCAGCAGTTTAGGCCTCGACTATGGCGAGCAGTACTTC | CASSLGLDYGEQYF
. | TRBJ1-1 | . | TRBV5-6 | TGTGCCAGCAGCGATATGACAGCTCGGAACACTGAAGCTTTCTTT | CASSDMTARNTEAFF
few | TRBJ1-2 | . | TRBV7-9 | TGTGCCAGCAGCTATGGTCCGGACAGACGCCACTATGGCTACACCTTC | CASSYGPDRRHYGYTF
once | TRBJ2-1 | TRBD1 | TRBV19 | TGTGCCAGTAGTTCCGGCAACAGGGGAACATACAATGAGCAGTTCTTC | CASSSGNRGTYNEQFF
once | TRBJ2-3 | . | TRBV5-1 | TGCGCCAGCAGCTTGGCTTTCACAGATACGCAGTATTTT | CASSLAFTDTQYF
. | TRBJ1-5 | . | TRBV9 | TGTGCCAGCAGCGTAGGGGAGGGCAATCAGCCCCAGCATTTT | CASSVGEGNQPQHF
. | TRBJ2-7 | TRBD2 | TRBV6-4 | TGTGCCAGCAGTCGGGAGCGGGGATACGAGCAGTACTTC | CASSRERGYEQYF
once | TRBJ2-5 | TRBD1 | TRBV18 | TGTGCCAGCTCACCTACCTCGCCGGACAGGGGTAGGGAGACCCAGTACTTC | CASSPTSPDRGRETQYF
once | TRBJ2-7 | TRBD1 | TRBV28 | TGTGCCAGCAGCGACATAAGGACAGGGGTTTCCTACGAGCAGTACTTC | CASSDIRTGVSYEQYF
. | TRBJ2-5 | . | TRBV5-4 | TGTGCCAGCAGCCCGGCAACTAAAGAGACCCAGTACTTC | CASSPATKETQYF
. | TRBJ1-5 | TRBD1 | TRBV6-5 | TGTGCCAGCAGCCGCGACAGGGGGGAGATTCAGCCCCAGCATTTT | CASSRDRGEIQPQHF
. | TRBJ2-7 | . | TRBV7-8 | TGTGCCAGCAGCTTAGTGGACGAGGGAACCTACGAGCAGTACTTC | CASSLVDEGTYEQYF